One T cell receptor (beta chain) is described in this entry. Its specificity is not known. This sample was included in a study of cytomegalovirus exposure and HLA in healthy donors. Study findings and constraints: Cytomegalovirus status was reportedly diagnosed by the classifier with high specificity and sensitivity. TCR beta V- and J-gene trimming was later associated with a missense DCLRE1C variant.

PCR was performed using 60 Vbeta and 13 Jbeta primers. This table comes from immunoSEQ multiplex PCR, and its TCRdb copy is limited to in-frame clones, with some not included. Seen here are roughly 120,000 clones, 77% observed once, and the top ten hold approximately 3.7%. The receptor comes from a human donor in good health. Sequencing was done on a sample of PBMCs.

Written as DNA, the CDR3 is TGTGCCAGCAGCTCCCTCGGGGGCGGGAGGGCCGAACCAGATACGCAGTATTTT. It yields the protein CASSSLGGGRAEPDTQYF. The genes are TRBV5-6 and TRBJ2-3; 9 nucleotides match TRBD2. CDR1 and CDR2 from the germline V gene are SGHDT and YYEEEE. This CDR3 has 18 amino acids. With V trimmed by 3 bases and J by 4 bases, 15 bases remained unmatched.